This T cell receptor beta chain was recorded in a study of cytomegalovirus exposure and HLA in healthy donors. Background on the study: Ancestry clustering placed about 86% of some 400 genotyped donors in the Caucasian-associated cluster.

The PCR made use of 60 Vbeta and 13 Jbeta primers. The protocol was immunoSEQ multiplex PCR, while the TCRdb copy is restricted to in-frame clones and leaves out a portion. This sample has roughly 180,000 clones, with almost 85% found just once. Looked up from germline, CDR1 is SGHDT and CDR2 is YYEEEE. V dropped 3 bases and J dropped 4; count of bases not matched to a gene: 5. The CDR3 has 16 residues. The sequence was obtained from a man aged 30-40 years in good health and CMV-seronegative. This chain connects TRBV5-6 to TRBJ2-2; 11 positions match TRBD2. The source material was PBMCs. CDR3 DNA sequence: TGTGCCAGCAGCTGGCCGGGACTAGCGGCCACCGGGGAGCTGTTTTTT. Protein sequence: CASSWPGLAATGELFF.